These 11 T cell receptor beta chains originate from one sample sequenced in a study of regulatory T cells in long-lasting Graves disease. Building of the TCR beta libraries involved iRepertoire HTBI primers and Arm-PCR of CDR3 regions. MiXCR, run by TCRdb on the multiplex PCR reads, gives a single entry per CDR3 protein. The data hold 250,000 to 400,000 distinct CDR3 sequences, with 18% observed a single time. Specified time point: newly diagnosed GD, antithyroid drugs for less than 3 months. From PBMCs, RNA was extracted and then used to make the TCR library. The specimen was peripheral blood mononuclear cells (PBMCs), collected at new diagnosis, from a patient treated with antithyroid drugs. Source of these receptors: a female donor with Graves disease.

There are many counts of this clonotype. J is TRBJ1-1 and V is TRBV18; no firm D call. CDR1 is KGHSH, CDR2 LQKENI, per germline. V was clipped by 2 bases and J by 5 bases, with 6 bases between them. The CDR3 spans 12 residues. The CDR3 region is CASSPIQTEAFF. CDR3 nucleotides: TGTGCCAGCTCACCAATTCAGACTGAAGCTTTCTTT. Complete variable domain (other parts from reference TRBV18 and TRBJ1-1): NAGVMQNPRHLVRRRGQEARLRCSPMKGHSHVYWYRQLPEEGLKFMVYLQKENIIDESGMPKERFSAEFPKEGPSILRIQQVVRGDSAAYFCASSPIQTEAFFGQGTRLTVV.

This clonotype was observed at least ten times. The rearrangement joins TRBV28 to TRBJ1-5; D call uncertain. The CDR3 runs 19 residues. Germline CDR1 reads MDHEN; CDR2 reads SYDVKM. The V end lost 7 bases, the J end lost 0 bases, and 25 bases lay between the germline ends. CDR3 sequence reads: CASTPQGSRIAYSNQPQHF. In DNA form, the CDR3 reads TGTGCCAGCACCCCTCAAGGCTCAAGGATCGCTTATAGCAATCAGCCCCAGCATTTT.

With respect to this clonotype: A read error may be the cause here, since a much bigger clone is one base away. This chain joins TRBV2 and TRBJ2-3, with TRBD2 matching over 10 bases. Per germline, CDR1 SNHLY and CDR2 FYNNEI. The CDR3 is 15 amino acids. The CDR3, as DNA: TGTGCCAGCGGCTCTAGCGGGGGCGGCACAGATATGCAGTATTTT. Its translation: CASGSSGGGTDMQYF.

This clonotype was detected many times. This chain links TRBV27 with TRBJ2-1; D not certain. V was shortened by 3 bases and J by 5 bases, with 8 bases between the two germline ends. CDR1 and CDR2 from the germline V gene are MNHEY and SMNVEV (reference sequence). The CDR3 consists of 13 residues. CDR3 protein: CASSLGWDNEQFF. CDR3 nucleotides: TGTGCCAGCAGTTTGGGCTGGGACAATGAGCAGTTCTTC.

This clonotype came up many times. The rearrangement uses TRBV19 and TRBJ2-1; no firm D call. The CDR3 totals 15 residues. Germline V gene sequence: CDR1 LNHDA, CDR2 SQIVND (reference sequence). V lost 5 bases, J lost 5 bases, and 16 bases lay in between. The CDR3 spells CASSPDQPGNNEQFF. In nucleotides, the CDR3 is TGTGCCAGTAGTCCTGACCAACCCGGAAACAATGAGCAGTTCTTC.

This clonotype was observed a few times. The chain has TRBV12-5 and TRBJ2-6; D not certain. The CDR3 has 15 amino acids. Germline V CDR1 and CDR2: LGHNT, FRNRAP. V was shortened by 3 bases and J by 0 bases, with 6 bases between the two germline ends. The CDR3 sequence is CASGFYTSGANVLTF. The CDR3 DNA follows: TGTGCTAGTGGTTTCTATACCTCTGGGGCCAACGTCCTGACTTTC.

This clonotype was detected only once. A much bigger clone sits one base away, suggesting this may be a read error. The chain employs TRBV6-9 and TRBJ2-2; 9 nucleotides agree with TRBD2. This CDR3 is built from 16 residues. J lost 6 bases, V lost 4 bases, and 9 bases had no gene match. Germline V CDR1 and CDR2: MNHGY, SVAAGI. The CDR3 loop is CASSSRLAANAGELFF. The CDR3 nucleotides are TGTGCCAGCAGTTCCCGACTAGCGGCTAACGCCGGGGAGCTGTTTTTT.

A single count supports this clonotype. This may arise from a read error, as a much more abundant clone is one base away. The chain employs TRBV18 and TRBJ2-3; 7 bases match TRBD2. Germline V gene data show CDR1 as KGHSH and CDR2 as LQKENI. The junction had 9 bases not matched to a gene; V was cut back by 6 bases and J by 3 bases. The CDR3 sequence is 15 residues long. CDR3 sequence (DNA): TGTGCCAGCTCCAGGACTAGGTTGGGTACAGATACGCAGTATTTT. It translates to CASSRTRLGTDTQYF.

The rearrangement joins TRBV29-1 to TRBJ2-1; 7 bases are shared with TRBD1. The germline gives CDR1 SQVTM, CDR2 ANQGSEA. This CDR3 is 12 amino acids long. V lost 8 bases and J lost 6; bases outside the gene matches: 7. The CDR3 coding sequence is TGCAGCACCCAGGGGGTTGTCAATGAGCAGTTCTTC. It codes for CSTQGVVNEQFF.

This clonotype was observed many times. The gene calls are TRBV5-1 and TRBJ2-1; possibly TRBD1 for D (5 bases). V was clipped by 0 bases and J by 8 bases, with 12 bases between them. This CDR3 has 14 amino acids. Germline CDR1 reads SGHRS; CDR2 reads YFSETQ. The CDR3 nucleotides read TGCGCCAGCAGCTTGGGGCGCAGGGCCGATGAGCAGTTCTTC. It encodes CASSLGRRADEQFF.

This clonotype was counted a few times. This chain links TRBV7-9 with TRBJ2-5; 10 bases agree with TRBD2. CDR1 and CDR2 (germline): SEHNR, FQNEAQ (reference sequence). The length of the CDR3 is 18 residues. Trimming cost V 0 bases and J 2 bases; bases outside gene matches: 9. CDR3 sequence reads: CASSLARQAGGRQETQYF. The CDR3 bases are TGTGCCAGCAGCTTAGCGAGGCAAGCGGGAGGGAGACAAGAGACCCAGTACTTC.